This TCR beta chain was sequenced in a study of cytomegalovirus exposure and HLA in healthy donors. Findings of the study overall: For presence/absence analyses, sequencing depth was assumed to be roughly uniform across donors.

Comment on this clone: Antigen specificity is unknown.

Use of 60 Vbeta and 13 Jbeta primers characterized the PCR. TCRdb's copy holds only in-frame clones and misses some; the assay was immunoSEQ multiplex PCR. Its clone listing holds 150,000 or so clones. The sequencing sample was made of PBMCs. This clonotype was sampled from a woman aged 45 to 65 in good health and CMV-seronegative.

DNA for the CDR3: TGTGCCAGCAGTTTAAGCGACAGGGGGCGAGAGACCCAGTACTTC. Translating gives CASSLSDRGRETQYF. This chain links TRBV27 with TRBJ2-5; 10 nucleotides line up with TRBD1. V trimming: 2 bases; J trimming: 4 bases; junction bases outside the gene matches: 4. Germline CDR1 reads MNHEY; CDR2 reads SMNVEV (reference sequence). The CDR3 contains 15 residues.